Below are 15 T cell receptor beta chains sequenced from a single sample in a study of TET2 disruption in CD19-targeted CAR T cells. The treatment was: autologous CTL019 cells: CD19 CAR with 4-1BB and CD3 zeta domains. Sequencing used immunoSEQ multiplex PCR; TCRdb keeps in-frame clones, though not all of them. Seen in this sample are about 710 clones; the ten most common clones hold less than 20%. Sequences were derived from peripheral blood, sampled from a patient treated with CD19 CAR T cells. The receptors stem from a man aged 70 or older with chronic lymphocytic leukemia.

In terms of frequency, this clone is medium-sized. The read stops 3 residues short of the end of the CDR3; the missing end is completed from the germline J gene. The gene calls are TRBV19 and TRBJ2-1; 7 bases agree with TRBD1. J gave up 5 bases and V 2 bases, and 3 bases lay outside the gene matches. The CDR3 is made up of 14 amino acids. Germline V lookup: CDR1 LNHDA, CDR2 SQIVND (reference sequence). The DNA read from the CDR3 is TGTGCCAGTAGTATAACAGGGGACAACAATGAG. This translates into CASSITGDNNE. The CDR3, in full, reads CASSITGDNNEQFF. Looking up the rest from reference TRBV19 and TRBJ2-1 gives the full variable domain: DGGITQSPKYLFRKEGQNVTLSCEQNLNHDAMYWYRQDPGQGLRLIYYSQIVNDFQKGDIAEGYSVSREKKESFPLTVTSAQKNPTAFYLCASSITGDNNEQFFGPGTRLTVL.

By frequency, this clone is medium-sized. Sequence at one end of the junction differs from germline and may be a read error. This chain's CDR3 is CASSQDPGGYGNTIYF. Incomplete CDR3 DNA: TGCGCCAGCAGCCAAGATCCGGGGGGCTATGGAAACACC. V and J are TRBV4-2 and TRBJ1-3; TRBD1 might be the D (6 bases). The CDR3 extends 3 residues past the end of the read, so its final part is completed from the germline J gene. CDR3 length: 16 amino acids. Germline V gene lookup returns CDR1 LGHNA and CDR2 YNFKEQ.

This clone is classed as medium-sized by frequency. Germline and junction disagree at one end, which may indicate a read error. Read coverage stops 3 residues before the CDR3 terminus; the germline J gene supplies the remainder. This rearrangement joins TRBV7-9 to TRBJ1-4; D not resolved. CDR1 is SEHNR, CDR2 FQNEAQ, per germline (reference sequence). This CDR3 is built from 14 residues. The chain's CDR3 is CASSGWSENGKLFF. The sequenced CDR3 bases are TGTGCCAGCAGCGGCTGGAGCGAAAATGGAAAA.

In regard to this clone: The read is 3 residues too short to cover the CDR3 end, so that end is filled in from the germline J gene. The chain combines TRBV11-1 with TRBJ2-3; D perhaps matches TRBD2 (5 bases). V lost 6 bases and J 0 bases, leaving 13 bases between the germline ends. In germline, CDR1 is SGHAT, CDR2 FQDESV (reference sequence). The CDR3 runs to 15 residues. The CDR3 is CASRPAGTSTDTQYF. The part of the CDR3 DNA that was read is TGTGCCAGCAGACCCGCGGGCACTAGCACAGATACG.

Its frequency marks this clone as medium-sized (0.01 to 0.1%). The read ends 3 residues early relative to the CDR3; the germline J gene fills the gap. This sequence joins TRBV20-1 and TRBJ2-1; D unclear. V was pared by 2 bases and J by 0 bases, with 11 bases between. Germline V gene sequence: CDR1 DFQATT, CDR2 SNEGSKA (reference sequence). The CDR3 is made up of 15 amino acids. The CDR3 is CSARPRPSSYNEQFF. CDR3 bases read: TGCAGTGCTAGACCTAGACCTAGCTCCTACAATGAG.

Comments on this clone: The CDR3 is cut off 3 residues early in the read; its end comes from the germline J gene. The chain combines TRBV4-2 with TRBJ1-6; 7 bases line up with TRBD1. After removal of 8 bases from V and 0 bases from J, the junction contained 7 bases not matched to a gene. Germline lookup yields CDR1 LGHNA and CDR2 YNFKEQ. The CDR3 length is 16 residues. This chain's CDR3 is CASGQQGSSYNSPLHF. The sequenced part of the CDR3 DNA is TGTGCCAGCGGACAACAGGGGAGCTCCTATAATTCACCC.

According to its frequency, this clone is medium-sized. The CDR3 protein is CASSLTHLRAVTDTQYF. The DNA read from the CDR3 is TGCGCCAGCAGCCTAACTCATCTCAGGGCCGTCACAGATACG. J is TRBJ2-3 and V is TRBV5-1, with a possible D match to TRBD1 (5 bases). With the read ending 3 residues before the CDR3 end, the germline J gene is used to fill in that end. V lost 4 bases, J lost 2 bases, and 20 bases lay in between. From germline, CDR1 is SGHRS and CDR2 YFSETQ. The CDR3 extends over 17 amino acids.

Judged by frequency, this clone is large. The read terminates 3 residues before the CDR3 end, so the remaining end is supplied by the germline J gene. The chain has TRBV7-9 and TRBJ2-7, with D unresolved. The CDR3 consists of 12 residues. Germline V gives CDR1 SEHNR, CDR2 FQNEAQ (reference sequence). V lost 1 base to trimming and J lost 3 bases, with 4 bases between them. The CDR3 loop reads CASSLVVYEQYF. CDR3 DNA, as far as it was read: TGTGCCAGCAGCTTAGTCGTCTACGAG.

Concerning this clone: The read comes to an end 3 residues before the CDR3 does, leaving the germline J gene to fill in the end. The V gene is TRBV12-3 or TRBV12-4, the J gene TRBJ1-2; a weak D match, TRBD1 (5 bases). V was trimmed by 2 bases and J by 7 bases, leaving 17 bases between them. This CDR3 is 15 amino acids long. The CDR3 loop reads CASSLRQGLWFGYTF. The CDR3 bases that were read are TGTGCCAGCAGTTTAAGGCAGGGCCTTTGGTTTGGC.

This clone shows up as large by frequency. The sequenced fragment ends 3 residues before the CDR3 boundary, so the rest is inferred from the germline J gene. V and J are TRBV19 and TRBJ2-2; 9 bases agree with TRBD1. CDR1 and CDR2 (germline): LNHDA, SQIVND (reference sequence). The CDR3 has 15 residues. The V gene end was trimmed by 5 bases and the J gene end by 7 bases; junction bases not matched to a gene: 8. The CDR3 sequence is CASSSTGGAVGELFF. The sequenced part of the CDR3 DNA is TGTGCCAGTAGTTCAACAGGGGGCGCGGTCGGGGAG.

As regards this clone: One end of the junction varies from germline; a read error may be responsible. The sequenced fragment ends 3 residues before the CDR3 boundary, so the rest is inferred from the germline J gene. The chain employs TRBV4-1 and TRBJ2-7; D possibly corresponds to TRBD1 (5 bases). From germline, CDR1 is MGHRA and CDR2 YSYEKL. The CDR3 consists of 13 residues. The CDR3 bases that were read are TGCGCCGGCAGCCAGCAGGGTTCCTACGAG. Translating it yields CAGSQQGSYE. The complete CDR3 reads CAGSQQGSYEQYF.

Measured by frequency, this clone is large. CDR3 sequence reads: CASSQQGGTEAFF. The CDR3 DNA, read in part, is TGTGCCAGCAGCCAACAGGGAGGCACTGAA. The chain has TRBV7-3 and TRBJ1-1, with D perhaps matching TRBD1 (6 bases). Sequencing ends 3 residues short of the CDR3 end; the germline J gene provides the rest. The CDR3 length is 13 residues. The V end lost 5 bases, the J end lost 4 bases, and 11 bases lay between the germline ends. Germline loops: CDR1 SGHTA, CDR2 FQGTGA.

Its frequency marks this clone as medium-sized. The CDR3 end is not reached by the read, which stops 3 residues before it; the germline J gene fills it in. The V call is TRBV11-2, the J call TRBJ2-4; 7 bases fit TRBD1. J was trimmed by 5 bases and V by 3 bases; bases with no gene match: 4. This CDR3 is built from 14 residues. Germline values: CDR1 SGHAT, CDR2 FQNNGV. The CDR3 is CASSFRDSQNIQYF. The sequenced CDR3 bases are TGTGCCAGCAGCTTCCGGGACAGCCAAAACATT.

By frequency, this clone registers hyperexpanded. Coverage ceases 3 residues before the CDR3 finishes, and the germline J gene fills in the end. Within the sample, other DNA sequences also encode this same CDR3. The rearrangement joins TRBV6-2 or TRBV6-3 to TRBJ1-6; D gene unclear. The germline CDR1 and CDR2 sequences are MNHEY and SVGEGT. This CDR3 comprises 14 residues. V shed 7 bases and J shed 6 bases, with 13 bases lying between them. Incomplete CDR3 DNA: TGTGCCAGCATATCTAACCGGGGTAATTCACCC. Its protein is CASISNRGNSP. The CDR3 as a whole reads CASISNRGNSPLHF.

Its frequency marks this clone as large. The read ends 3 residues early relative to the CDR3; the germline J gene fills the gap. The V call is TRBV5-1, the J call TRBJ2-3; the match to TRBD2 covers 7 bases. Germline values: CDR1 SGHRS, CDR2 YFSETQ. The CDR3 has 15 amino acids. The V and J ends lost 1 base and 2 bases, in that order; junction bases with no gene match: 4. CDR3 region: CASSLPGGDTDTQYF. The sequenced part of the CDR3 DNA is TGCGCCAGCAGCTTGCCGGGGGGAGACACAGATACG.